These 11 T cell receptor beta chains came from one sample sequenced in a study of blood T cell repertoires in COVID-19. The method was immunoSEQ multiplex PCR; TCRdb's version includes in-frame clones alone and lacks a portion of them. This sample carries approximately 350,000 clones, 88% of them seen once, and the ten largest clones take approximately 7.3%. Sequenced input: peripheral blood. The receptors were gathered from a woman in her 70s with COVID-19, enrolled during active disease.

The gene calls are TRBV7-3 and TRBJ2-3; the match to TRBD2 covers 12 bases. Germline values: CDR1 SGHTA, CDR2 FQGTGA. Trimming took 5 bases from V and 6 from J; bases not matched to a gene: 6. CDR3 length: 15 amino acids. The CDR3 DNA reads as TGTGCCAGCAGCCGACTTGGACTAGCGGGGGATACGCAGTATTTT. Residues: CASSRLGLAGDTQYF.

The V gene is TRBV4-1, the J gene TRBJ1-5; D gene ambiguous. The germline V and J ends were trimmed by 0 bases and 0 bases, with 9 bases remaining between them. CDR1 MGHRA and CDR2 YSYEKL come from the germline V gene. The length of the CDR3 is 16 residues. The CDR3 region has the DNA TGCGCCAGCAGCCAAGAATCACAATATAGCAATCAGCCCCAGCATTTT. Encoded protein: CASSQESQYSNQPQHF.

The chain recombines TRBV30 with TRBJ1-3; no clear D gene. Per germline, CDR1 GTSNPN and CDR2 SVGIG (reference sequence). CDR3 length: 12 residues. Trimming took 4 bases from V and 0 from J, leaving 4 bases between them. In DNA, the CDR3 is TGTGCCTGGACAGACTCTGGAAACACCATATATTTT. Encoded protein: CAWTDSGNTIYF. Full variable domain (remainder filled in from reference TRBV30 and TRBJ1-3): SQTIHQWPATLVQPVGSPLSLECTVEGTSNPNLYWYRQAAGRGLQLLFYSVGIGQISSEVPQNLSASRPQDRQFILSSKKLLLSDSGFYLCAWTDSGNTIYFGEGSWLTVV.

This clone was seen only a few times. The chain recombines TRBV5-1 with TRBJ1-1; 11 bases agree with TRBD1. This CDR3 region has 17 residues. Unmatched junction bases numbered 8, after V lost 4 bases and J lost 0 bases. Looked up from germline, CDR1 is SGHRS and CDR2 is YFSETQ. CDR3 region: CASSRSGQGVMNTEAFF. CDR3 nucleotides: TGCGCCAGCAGCCGATCGGGACAGGGGGTCATGAACACTGAAGCTTTCTTT.

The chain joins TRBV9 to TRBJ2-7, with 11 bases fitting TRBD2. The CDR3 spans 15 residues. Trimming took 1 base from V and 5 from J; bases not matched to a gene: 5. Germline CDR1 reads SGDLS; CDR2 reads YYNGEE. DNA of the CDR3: TGTGCCAGCAGCGTATTAGGTAGCGGGGGGGACGAGCAGTACTTC. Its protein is CASSVLGSGGDEQYF.

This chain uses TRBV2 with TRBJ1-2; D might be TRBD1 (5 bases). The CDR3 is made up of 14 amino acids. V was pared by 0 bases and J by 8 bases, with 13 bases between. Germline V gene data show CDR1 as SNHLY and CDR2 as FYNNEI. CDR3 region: CASSEAGREGGYTF. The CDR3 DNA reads TGTGCCAGCAGTGAAGCGGGCAGGGAGGGAGGCTACACCTTC. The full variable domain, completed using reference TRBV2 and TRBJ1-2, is EPEVTQTPSHQVTQMGQEVILRCVPISNHLYFYWYRQILGQKVEFLVSFYNNEISEKSEIFDDQFSVERPDGSNFTLKIRSTKLEDSAMYFCASSEAGREGGYTFGSGTRLTVV.

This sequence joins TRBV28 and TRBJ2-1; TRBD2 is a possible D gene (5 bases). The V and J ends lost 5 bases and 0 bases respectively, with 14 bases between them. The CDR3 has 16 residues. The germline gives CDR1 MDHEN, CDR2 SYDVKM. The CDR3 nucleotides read TGTGCCAGCAGTGACTTCGGAGGAAACTCCTACAATGAGCAGTTCTTC. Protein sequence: CASSDFGGNSYNEQFF.

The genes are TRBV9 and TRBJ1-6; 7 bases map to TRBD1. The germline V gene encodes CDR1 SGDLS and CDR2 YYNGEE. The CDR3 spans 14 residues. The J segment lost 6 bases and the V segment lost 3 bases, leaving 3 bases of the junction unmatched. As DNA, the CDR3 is TGTGCCAGCAGCGGAGGGACAGTTAATTCACCCCTCCACTTT. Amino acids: CASSGGTVNSPLHF.

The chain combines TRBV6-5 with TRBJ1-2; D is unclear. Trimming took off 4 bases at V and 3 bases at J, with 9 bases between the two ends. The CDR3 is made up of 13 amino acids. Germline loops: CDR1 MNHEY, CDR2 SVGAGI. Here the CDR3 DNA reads TGTGCCAGCAGTTTGCGGGAGGACTATGGCTACACCTTC. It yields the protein CASSLREDYGYTF.

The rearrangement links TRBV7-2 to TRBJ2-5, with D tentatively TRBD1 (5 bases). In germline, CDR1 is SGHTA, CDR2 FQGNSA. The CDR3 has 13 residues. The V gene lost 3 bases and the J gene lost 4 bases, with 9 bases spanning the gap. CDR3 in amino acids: CASSFDQGETQYF. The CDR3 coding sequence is TGTGCCAGCAGCTTTGATCAGGGAGAGACCCAGTACTTC. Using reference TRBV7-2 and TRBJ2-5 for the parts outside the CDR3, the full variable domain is GAGVSQSPSNKVTEKGKDVELRCDPISGHTALYWYRQSLGQGLEFLIYFQGNSAPDKSGLPSDRFSAERTGGSVSTLTIQRTQQEDSAVYLCASSFDQGETQYFGPGTRLLVL.

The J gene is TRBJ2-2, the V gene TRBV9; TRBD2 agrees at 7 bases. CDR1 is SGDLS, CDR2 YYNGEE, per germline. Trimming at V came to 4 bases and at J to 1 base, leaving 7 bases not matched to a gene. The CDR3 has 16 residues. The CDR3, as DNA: TGTGCCAGCAGCCCCAGCGGGGCCATGAACACCGGGGAGCTGTTTTTT. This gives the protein CASSPSGAMNTGELFF.